These 17 T cell receptor beta chains came from one sample sequenced in a study of human T cells and chemical hapten exposure. Each CDR3 protein is one row after TCRdb ran MiXCR on the RACE reads. This sample has approximately 70,000 distinct CDR3 sequences; around 9.8% occur once, and the top ten carry 3.3%. Time point: patch test 1, 2 weeks after DPC sensitization. Regarding treatment: therapeutic diphenylcyclopropenone sensitization with weekly scalp DPC. Sample: whole blood, taken in connection with sensitization to the hapten diphenylcyclopropenone (DPC). These receptors came from a woman aged 40 to 55 with alopecia areata. Some clones in this sample may be carry-over from other donors' samples.

In this sample, this clonotype turned up a few times. The chain couples TRBV5-4 to TRBJ1-1; perhaps TRBD1 as D (5 bases). The CDR3 length is 13 residues. Trimming removed 4 bases at V and 9 bases at J, with 16 bases between. The germline CDR1 and CDR2 sequences are SGHNT and YYREEE (reference sequence). The CDR3 nucleotides read TGTGCCAGCAGCAGGGACCTGGACCACAAAGCTTTCTTT. Residues: CASSRDLDHKAFF.

Ten or more counts support this clonotype. The rearrangement uses TRBV12-3 or TRBV12-4 and TRBJ2-1; perhaps D is TRBD1 or TRBD2 (6 bases each). V shed 3 bases and J shed 9 bases, with 15 bases lying between them. There are 14 residues in the CDR3. CDR3 region: CASSLLGGDTEQFF. The CDR3 DNA sequence: TGTGCCAGCAGTTTGTTGGGCGGGGACACTGAGCAGTTCTTC.

This chain connects TRBV7-3 to TRBJ2-3, with 8 bases lining up with TRBD1. Trimming took 3 bases from V and 0 from J; bases not matched to a gene: 2. The length of the CDR3 is 15 residues. Germline CDR1 and CDR2: SGHTA and FQGTGA. The CDR3 protein is CASSLTGVSTDTQYF. CDR3 DNA sequence: TGTGCCAGCAGCTTGACAGGGGTTAGCACAGATACGCAGTATTTT. Variable domain in full (rest from reference TRBV7-3 and TRBJ2-3): GAGVSQTPSNKVTEKGKYVELRCDPISGHTALYWYRQSLGQGPEFLIYFQGTGAADDSGLPNDRFFAVRPEGSVSTLKIQRTERGDSAVYLCASSLTGVSTDTQYFGPGTRLTVL.

A word on this clonotype: This may stem from a read error, because a much larger clone lies one nucleotide away. This chain links TRBV4-1 with TRBJ2-7, with D tentatively TRBD1 (5 bases). Germline CDR1 MGHRA, CDR2 YSYEKL. This CDR3 contains 14 residues. V shed 2 bases and J shed 2 bases, with 10 bases lying between them. CDR3 nucleotides: TGCGCCAGCAGCCAACACGACAGAACCTACGAGCAGTACTTC. Protein sequence: CASSQHDRTYEQYF.

In this sample, this clonotype turned up many times. This chain connects TRBV7-9 to TRBJ2-5; 7 bases match TRBD1. Germline V gene data show CDR1 as SEHNR and CDR2 as FQNEAQ (reference sequence). Trimming cost V 4 bases and J 2 bases; bases outside gene matches: 10. The CDR3 loop spans 16 amino acids. In nucleotides, the CDR3 is TGTGCCAGCAGCTCTTATAGGGGGACAGAGCAAGAGACCCAGTACTTC. It codes for CASSSYRGTEQETQYF.

This clonotype came up a few times. The chain links TRBV24-1 to TRBJ2-3; D is uncertain. The CDR3 is made up of 13 amino acids. CDR1 is KGHDR, CDR2 SFDVKD, per germline. V dropped 2 bases and J dropped 3 bases, with 5 bases sitting between them. CDR3 sequence (DNA): TGTGCCACCAGTGATTACATAACAGATACGCAGTATTTT. It is translated as CATSDYITDTQYF.

There are many counts of this clonotype. V gene TRBV27 combines with J gene TRBJ1-5; no clear D. V was shortened by 6 bases and J by 3 bases, with 15 bases between the two germline ends. CDR1 MNHEY and CDR2 SMNVEV come from the germline V gene (reference sequence). CDR3 size: 15 residues. The CDR3 loop is CASSPTDIINQPQHF. CDR3 coding DNA: TGTGCCAGCAGCCCCACCGACATAATCAATCAGCCCCAGCATTTT.

The gene calls are TRBV25-1 and TRBJ2-5; the match to TRBD2 covers 12 bases. With 7 bases clipped from V and 5 bases from J, the junction kept 2 bases outside the gene matches. Germline V lookup: CDR1 MGHDK, CDR2 SYGVNS. This CDR3 region has 13 residues. The CDR3 loop reads CASTGTSGETQYF. CDR3 nucleotide sequence: TGTGCCAGCACCGGGACTAGCGGGGAGACCCAGTACTTC.

Ten or more counts support this clonotype. The chain recombines TRBV7-2 with TRBJ2-3; D is ambiguous. V was trimmed by 5 bases and J by 3 bases, leaving 18 bases between them. This CDR3 is 16 amino acids long. Germline V gives CDR1 SGHTA, CDR2 FQGNSA. CDR3 DNA sequence: TGTGCCAGCAGCCCCCGGGCTAGAGGTGGGACAGATACGCAGTATTTT. Residues: CASSPRARGGTDTQYF.

This chain connects TRBV20-1 to TRBJ2-7, with D perhaps TRBD1 (6 bases). Germline CDR1 DFQATT, CDR2 SNEGSKA (reference sequence). This CDR3 has 15 residues. V was trimmed by 3 bases and J by 3 bases, leaving 18 bases between them. The CDR3, as DNA: TGCAGTGCTAGTTCAATAGGGACATCGGTCTACGAGCAGTACTTC. Its translation is CSASSIGTSVYEQYF.

This clonotype appeared many times. This chain connects TRBV20-1 to TRBJ1-5, with D possibly matching TRBD1 (6 bases). This CDR3 comprises 16 residues. V lost 8 bases, J lost 1 base, and 21 bases lay in between. CDR1 DFQATT and CDR2 SNEGSKA come from the germline V gene (reference sequence). CDR3 in amino acids: CSTPGAEGASNQPQHF. The CDR3 DNA reads TGCAGTACTCCGGGGGCAGAGGGCGCGAGCAATCAGCCCCAGCATTTT.

CDR3 sequence (DNA): TGTGCCAGCAGCGTAGTAGGGTATCCGGCAGATACGCAGTATTTT. This codes for CASSVVGYPADTQYF. The rearrangement links TRBV9 to TRBJ2-3; no reliable D call. Germline V CDR1 and CDR2: SGDLS, YYNGEE. This CDR3 is 15 amino acids long. The ends were cut back, 0 bases at V and 4 bases at J, with 12 bases in the middle.

This clonotype was counted only a few times. The genes are TRBV4-3 and TRBJ2-5; D tentatively fits TRBD1 or TRBD2 (6 bases each). Germline V gives CDR1 LGHNA, CDR2 YSLEER. The CDR3 has 13 residues. V was cut by 3 bases and J by 7 bases, with 12 bases left in between. In nucleotides, the CDR3 is TGCGCCAGCAGCCAGGAGGGGGTCGGGACCCAGTACTTC. Translating it yields CASSQEGVGTQYF.

The V call is TRBV5-6, the J call TRBJ1-2; D unclear. Germline CDR1 SGHDT, CDR2 YYEEEE. V dropped 0 bases and J dropped 3 bases, with 9 bases sitting between them. The CDR3 has 14 residues. The CDR3, as DNA: TGTGCCAGCAGCTTGGCCGATAGAGACTATGGCTACACCTTC. Its protein product is CASSLADRDYGYTF. Full variable domain (outside the CDR3, taken from reference TRBV5-6 and TRBJ1-2): DAGVTQSPTHLIKTRGQQVTLRCSPKSGHDTVSWYQQALGQGPQFIFQYYEEEERQRGNFPDRFSGHQFPNYSSELNVNALLLGDSALYLCASSLADRDYGYTFGSGTRLTVV.

About this clonotype: One base away lies a much larger clone, so this may be a sequencing read error. The V call is TRBV9, the J call TRBJ1-1; tentatively, D is TRBD1 (5 bases). In germline, CDR1 is SGDLS, CDR2 YYNGEE. Trimming took off 0 bases at V and 3 bases at J, with 15 bases between the two ends. The CDR3 contains 16 residues. The CDR3 DNA is TGTGCCAGCAGCGTAGGGTCAAGGGGCGTTCACACTGAAGCTTTCTTT. Protein sequence: CASSVGSRGVHTEAFF.

The chain recombines TRBV6-2 or TRBV6-3 with TRBJ1-5; 7 nucleotides match TRBD1. J lost 4 bases, V lost 5 bases, and 5 bases had no gene match. CDR1 is MNHEY and CDR2 is SVGEGT in the germline V gene. This CDR3 has 14 residues. The CDR3 region is CASSMGQLNQPQHF. The CDR3, as DNA: TGTGCCAGCAGTATGGGACAGTTGAATCAGCCCCAGCATTTT.

This clonotype was recorded at least ten times. Here the CDR3 DNA reads TGTGCCATCAGTGTAGAGGGGGTGAACACCGGGGAGCTGTTTTTT. Translation: CAISVEGVNTGELFF. This chain links TRBV10-3 with TRBJ2-2, with a tentative D call TRBD1 (6 bases). Trimming took 4 bases from V and 1 from J, leaving 10 bases between them. The CDR3 extends over 15 amino acids. Looked up from germline, CDR1 is ENHRY and CDR2 is SYGVKD.